The 25 T cell receptor beta chains presented below share a single source sample, sequenced in a study of blood T cell repertoires in COVID-19. Measured with immunoSEQ multiplex PCR; TCRdb has only the in-frame clones, and not every one. This sample has 59,000 or so clones, with roughly 83% found just once. Sequenced input: peripheral blood. These TCRs come from a human donor in a cohort sampled during active COVID-19.

The CDR3 sequence is CASSPPTGLPLHF. The CDR3 coding sequence is TGTGCCAGCAGCCCCCCGACAGGGTTACCCCTCCACTTT. The chain is built from TRBV7-8 and TRBJ1-6; 7 bases are shared with TRBD1. V shed 5 bases and J 12 bases; nucleotides not matched to a gene: 7. The V gene's germline CDR1 is SGHVS and CDR2 FQNEAQ. CDR3 size: 13 residues.

This clone has a handful of counts. This chain links TRBV6-5 with TRBJ1-1; 7 bases fit TRBD1. The V segment lost 6 bases and the J segment 4 bases; nucleotides outside the gene matches: 8. CDR3 length: 14 residues. Germline values: CDR1 MNHEY, CDR2 SVGAGI. The CDR3: CASRAGGLLTEAFF. The CDR3 coding sequence is TGTGCCAGCAGGGCAGGGGGTCTCCTCACTGAAGCTTTCTTT.

The chain uses TRBV6-5 and TRBJ1-1; D uncertain. CDR1 and CDR2 (germline): MNHEY, SVGAGI. V lost 2 bases, J lost 0 bases, and 10 bases lay in between. The CDR3 extends over 15 amino acids. CDR3 nucleotides: TGTGCCAGCAGTTACGGCGGCATGATGAACACTGAAGCTTTCTTT. It codes for CASSYGGMMNTEAFF.

The gene calls are TRBV30 and TRBJ1-5, with 9 bases aligning to TRBD1. After removal of 0 bases from V and 5 bases from J, the junction contained 2 bases not matched to a gene. Germline loops: CDR1 GTSNPN, CDR2 SVGIG (reference sequence). The CDR3 is 14 amino acids. In nucleotides, the CDR3 is TGTGCCTGGAGTGTAAACAGGGGGCATCAGCCCCAGCATTTT. Amino acids: CAWSVNRGHQPQHF.

The chain has TRBV7-2 and TRBJ1-2, with 9 bases matching TRBD1. This CDR3 has 14 amino acids. Per germline, CDR1 SGHTA and CDR2 FQGNSA. The junction had 6 bases not matched to a gene; V was cut back by 3 bases and J by 7 bases. The CDR3 DNA sequence: TGTGCCAGCAGCTTGGGGACAGGGAAGGGTGGCTACACCTTC. This gives the protein CASSLGTGKGGYTF.

The chain employs TRBV7-9 and TRBJ1-2, with 9 bases aligning to TRBD1. CDR1 is SEHNR, CDR2 FQNEAQ, per germline (reference sequence). The CDR3 totals 19 residues. J lost 6 bases, V lost 3 bases, and 20 bases had no gene match. The CDR3: CASSFIPRDREKGRDGYTF. The CDR3 nucleotides read TGTGCCAGCAGCTTCATTCCCAGGGACAGGGAGAAAGGGCGTGATGGCTACACCTTC. Full variable domain (rest looked up from reference TRBV7-9 and TRBJ1-2): DTGVSQNPRHKITKRGQNVTFRCDPISEHNRLYWYRQTLGQGPEFLTYFQNEAQLEKSRLLSDRFSAERPKGSFSTLEIQRTEQGDSAMYLCASSFIPRDREKGRDGYTFGSGTRLTVV.

This chain links TRBV30 with TRBJ1-1; D may be TRBD1 (5 bases). Trimming cost V 4 bases and J 6 bases, with 12 bases left between them. CDR3 size: 12 residues. Germline V CDR1 and CDR2: GTSNPN, SVGIG (reference sequence). Here the CDR3 reads CAWNGPRAEAFF. The CDR3 nucleotides are TGTGCCTGGAACGGGCCCAGGGCTGAAGCTTTCTTT.

J is TRBJ1-2 and V is TRBV30; D may be TRBD1 (5 bases). The germline gives CDR1 GTSNPN, CDR2 SVGIG (reference sequence). The CDR3 length is 12 residues. Trimming took off 0 bases at V and 8 bases at J, with 10 bases between the two ends. CDR3 sequence: CAWSVRGGGYTF. CDR3 nucleotide sequence: TGTGCCTGGAGTGTCCGGGGGGGAGGCTACACCTTC.

The chain has TRBV15 and TRBJ1-2, with no clear D. The germline V gene encodes CDR1 LNHNV and CDR2 YYDKDF (reference sequence). Trimming cost V 0 bases and J 4 bases, with 9 bases left between them. This CDR3 spans 14 amino acids. CDR3 loop: CATSRDSASYGYTF. In DNA, the CDR3 is TGTGCCACCAGCAGAGATAGCGCTTCCTATGGCTACACCTTC.

The V gene is TRBV7-2, the J gene TRBJ2-3, with 11 bases identical to TRBD2. J gave up 5 bases and V 4 bases, and 11 bases lay outside the gene matches. The CDR3 covers 17 residues. Germline CDR1 SGHTA, CDR2 FQGNSA. The CDR3 DNA sequence: TGTGCCAGCAGCTCCTTAGCGGGGGGGCGTGGTTTAGATACGCAGTATTTT. Translation gives CASSSLAGGRGLDTQYF.

Comments on this clone: The sample carries other DNA sequences with the same CDR3. The rearrangement joins TRBV7-2 to TRBJ1-1; tentatively, D is TRBD1 (6 bases). Germline CDR1 SGHTA, CDR2 FQGNSA. This CDR3 spans 13 amino acids. The V gene lost 4 bases and the J gene lost 1 base, with 7 bases spanning the gap. CDR3 protein: CASSSGQNTEAFF. CDR3 coding DNA: TGTGCCAGCAGCTCGGGACAGAACACTGAAGCTTTCTTT. Full variable domain (rest looked up from reference TRBV7-2 and TRBJ1-1): GAGVSQSPSNKVTEKGKDVELRCDPISGHTALYWYRQSLGQGLEFLIYFQGNSAPDKSGLPSDRFSAERTGGSVSTLTIQRTQQEDSAVYLCASSSGQNTEAFFGQGTRLTVV.

This chain connects TRBV6-1 to TRBJ1-2; D might be TRBD1 (6 bases). The CDR3 extends over 17 amino acids. The V gene's germline CDR1 is MNHNS and CDR2 SASEGT. Trimming pared 1 base from V and 3 bases from J, leaving 18 bases between. CDR3 nucleotide sequence: TGTGCCAGCAGTGAAGGTAGAGGGGGGGGCCTTTACTATGGCTACACCTTC. This gives the protein CASSEGRGGGLYYGYTF.

This clone was recorded only once. V gene TRBV20-1 combines with J gene TRBJ1-5; no clear D. V was cut by 3 bases and J by 6 bases, with 9 bases left in between. This CDR3 is 12 amino acids long. Germline V lookup: CDR1 DFQATT, CDR2 SNEGSKA (reference sequence). Here the CDR3 DNA reads TGCAGTGCTAGTCTTTCAGGTCAGCCCCAGCATTTT. This codes for CSASLSGQPQHF.

This rearrangement joins TRBV9 to TRBJ2-3; D unresolved. Germline V gene sequence: CDR1 SGDLS, CDR2 YYNGEE. The length of the CDR3 is 13 residues. V lost 2 bases and J 5 bases, leaving 9 bases between the germline ends. CDR3 amino acids: CASSVAAIDTQYF. The CDR3 DNA reads as TGTGCCAGCAGCGTCGCCGCGATAGATACGCAGTATTTT.

V usage is TRBV2 and J usage is TRBJ1-5, with 9 bases that match TRBD1. This CDR3 is built from 15 residues. V lost 5 bases to trimming and J lost 4 bases; unmatched junction nucleotides: 6. Germline V gives CDR1 SNHLY, CDR2 FYNNEI. This CDR3 reads CASSTDRGNNQPQHF. CDR3 in DNA: TGTGCCAGCAGTACCGACAGGGGGAATAATCAGCCCCAGCATTTT.

The chain uses TRBV28 and TRBJ1-2, with no clear D. The CDR3 is made up of 14 amino acids. Germline loops: CDR1 MDHEN, CDR2 SYDVKM. V gave up 1 base and J gave up 4 bases, with 10 bases separating them. CDR3 residues: CASSLFRVAYGYTF. The CDR3 coding sequence is TGTGCCAGCAGTTTATTTCGGGTCGCCTATGGCTACACCTTC.

The V and J genes are TRBV6-5 and TRBJ2-1; 8 bases line up with TRBD2. V shed 0 bases and J 7 bases; nucleotides not matched to a gene: 8. From germline, CDR1 is MNHEY and CDR2 SVGAGI. The CDR3 sequence is 16 residues long. This CDR3 is CASSYSSGGALNEQFF. CDR3 in DNA: TGTGCCAGCAGTTACTCCTCCGGGGGGGCTTTGAATGAGCAGTTCTTC.

This clone appeared a single time. The chain combines TRBV28 with TRBJ1-1, with D hard to call. V lost 6 bases to trimming and J lost 1 base, with 12 bases between them. There are 14 residues in the CDR3. Germline CDR1 MDHEN, CDR2 SYDVKM. This chain's CDR3 is CASRPGGSNTEAFF. The CDR3 nucleotides are TGTGCCAGCAGGCCGGGAGGATCGAACACTGAAGCTTTCTTT.

The CDR3 DNA is TGTGCCTGGAGTGTCGGGTTAAGGATTTTGGGACAGCTACGCTCTGGGGCCAACGTCCTGACTTTC. It yields the protein CAWSVGLRILGQLRSGANVLTF. The chain is built from TRBV30 and TRBJ2-6; 7 positions agree with TRBD1. V shed 0 bases, J shed 0 bases, and the junction held 20 bases outside the gene matches. CDR3 length equals 22 residues. The V gene's germline CDR1 is GTSNPN and CDR2 SVGIG (reference sequence).

This chain connects TRBV28 to TRBJ1-2, with 7 bases fitting TRBD1. The CDR3 has 14 residues. Losses at the gene ends were 7 bases for V and 3 bases for J; bases not matched to a gene: 8. Germline assignment: CDR1 MDHEN and CDR2 SYDVKM. CDR3 sequence reads: CASTEAGTDYGYTF. CDR3 DNA: TGTGCCAGCACCGAGGCCGGGACAGACTATGGCTACACCTTC.

V usage is TRBV27 and J usage is TRBJ2-6, with 9 nucleotides matching TRBD1. V dropped 5 bases and J dropped 2; count of bases not matched to a gene: 1. The CDR3 has 15 amino acids. The germline gives CDR1 MNHEY, CDR2 SMNVEV (reference sequence). CDR3 protein: CASSTGGAGANVLTF. CDR3 nucleotides: TGTGCCAGCAGTACAGGGGGCGCTGGGGCCAACGTCCTGACTTTC.

The chain combines TRBV29-1 with TRBJ1-5; possible D gene TRBD1, 6 bases. Germline V gene lookup returns CDR1 SQVTM and CDR2 ANQGSEA. Trimming pared 6 bases from V and 4 bases from J, leaving 10 bases between. The CDR3 length is 12 residues. In DNA, the CDR3 is TGCAGCGTACAGGGAAATAATCAGCCCCAGCATTTT. Amino acids: CSVQGNNQPQHF.

The chain links TRBV12-3 or TRBV12-4 to TRBJ1-2, with TRBD1 identical over 7 bases. The junction had 2 bases not matched to a gene; V was cut back by 5 bases and J by 2 bases. This CDR3 has 13 amino acids. The DNA for the CDR3 is TGTGCCAGCAGTACGGGACAGAACTATGGCTACACCTTC. It translates to CASSTGQNYGYTF.

This rearrangement joins TRBV11-3 to TRBJ1-1; 7 nucleotides line up with TRBD1. This CDR3 has 14 residues. Trimming cost V 5 bases and J 1 base; bases outside gene matches: 4. From germline, CDR1 is SGHNT and CDR2 YENEEA. The chain's CDR3 is CASSPTGTNTEAFF. CDR3 sequence (DNA): TGTGCCAGCAGCCCGACAGGGACGAACACTGAAGCTTTCTTT.

This clone was recorded once. The chain couples TRBV7-2 to TRBJ2-7, with 7 bases that match TRBD1. The V and J ends lost 4 bases and 0 bases, in that order; junction bases with no gene match: 3. The germline gives CDR1 SGHTA, CDR2 FQGNSA. The CDR3 has 14 residues. The CDR3 is CASSSGTVSYEQYF. The CDR3 DNA sequence: TGTGCCAGCAGCTCCGGGACAGTCTCCTACGAGCAGTACTTC. Together with reference TRBV7-2 and TRBJ2-7, the CDR3 gives the full variable domain: GAGVSQSPSNKVTEKGKDVELRCDPISGHTALYWYRQSLGQGLEFLIYFQGNSAPDKSGLPSDRFSAERTGGSVSTLTIQRTQQEDSAVYLCASSSGTVSYEQYFGPGTRLTVT.